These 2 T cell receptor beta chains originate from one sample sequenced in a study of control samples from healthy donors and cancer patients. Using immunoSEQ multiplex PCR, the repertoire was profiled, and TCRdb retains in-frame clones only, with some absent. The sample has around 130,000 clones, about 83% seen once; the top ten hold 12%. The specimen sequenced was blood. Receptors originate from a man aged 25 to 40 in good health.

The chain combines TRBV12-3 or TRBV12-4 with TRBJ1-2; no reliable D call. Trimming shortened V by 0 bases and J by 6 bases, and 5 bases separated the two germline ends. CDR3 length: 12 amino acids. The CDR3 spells CASSLAGNGYTF. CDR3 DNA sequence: TGTGCCAGCAGTTTAGCAGGGAATGGCTACACCTTC.

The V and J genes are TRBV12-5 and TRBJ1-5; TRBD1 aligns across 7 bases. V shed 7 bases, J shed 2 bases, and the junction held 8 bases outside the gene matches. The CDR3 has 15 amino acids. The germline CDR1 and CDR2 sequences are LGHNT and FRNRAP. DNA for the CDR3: TGTGCTAGTGCCACAGGGGCCGCACGCAATCAGCCCCAGCATTTT. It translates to CASATGAARNQPQHF. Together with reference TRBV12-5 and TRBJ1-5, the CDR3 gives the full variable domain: DARVTQTPRHKVTEMGQEVTMRCQPILGHNTVFWYRQTMMQGLELLAYFRNRAPLDDSGMPKDRFSAEMPDATLATLKIQPSEPRDSAVYFCASATGAARNQPQHFGDGTRLSIL.